The next 30 T cell receptor beta chains were all read from a single sample in a study of regulatory T cells in long-lasting Graves disease. Arm-PCR of CDR3 regions with iRepertoire HTBI primers generated TCR beta libraries. TCRdb ran MiXCR on the multiplex PCR reads and lists one entry per CDR3 protein. This table holds about 540,000 distinct CDR3 sequences, 13% found once. Time point: newly diagnosed GD, antithyroid drugs for less than 3 months. Making the TCR library involved RNA that had been extracted from PBMCs. These same data were also listed under a study on T cells in Graves' hyperthyroidism and ophthalmopathy.

The source material was peripheral blood mononuclear cells (PBMCs), sampled at new diagnosis, from a patient treated with antithyroid drugs. Receptor source: a man aged 25 to 45 with Graves disease.

The V gene is TRBV12-3 or TRBV12-4, the J gene TRBJ2-5, with TRBD1 matching over 9 bases. J lost 5 bases, V lost 2 bases, and 9 bases had no gene match. The CDR3 runs to 16 residues. Here the CDR3 DNA reads TGTGCCAGCAGTTTATTTGGGACAGGGAGGAGGGAGACCCAGTACTTC. This gives the protein CASSLFGTGRRETQYF.

This clonotype was observed a few times. V usage is TRBV30 and J usage is TRBJ1-2; 7 bases line up with TRBD1. The ends lost 2 bases at V and 6 bases at J; junction bases unmatched: 12. The CDR3 runs to 15 residues. Germline loops: CDR1 GTSNPN, CDR2 SVGIG (reference sequence). CDR3 in amino acids: CAWSLTPTGNNGYTF. In DNA form, the CDR3 reads TGTGCCTGGAGTTTAACCCCGACAGGGAATAATGGCTACACCTTC.

At least ten counts were recorded for this clonotype. At one boundary the junction diverges from the germline segment, which might be a read error. V is TRBV5-1 and J is TRBJ1-1, with TRBD1 as a possible D gene (6 bases). This CDR3 spans 14 amino acids. Germline V gene lookup returns CDR1 SGHRS and CDR2 YFSETQ. The CDR3 reads CASEGVRTASEAFF. The CDR3 coding sequence is TGCGCCAGCGAGGGGGTGCGGACAGCTAGTGAAGCCTTCTTT.

As for this clonotype: Just one base apart from a much larger clone, this may be a read error. As the CDR3 is not closed by the conserved phenylalanine or tryptophan, this likely results from a read error. The V and J genes are TRBV20-1 and TRBJ2-7; 9 bases are shared with TRBD2. Germline assignment: CDR1 DFQATT and CDR2 SNEGSKA (reference sequence). J gave up 6 bases and V 1 base, and 10 bases lay outside the gene matches. The CDR3 runs 15 residues. The CDR3 coding sequence is TGCAGTGCTAGAGTTCCCCTTAGCGGGAGTCTCGAGCAGTACCTC. Translated: CSARVPLSGSLEQYL.

The chain couples TRBV3-1 to TRBJ1-2; D is ambiguous. The CDR3 loop spans 14 amino acids. Trimming stripped 4 bases from V and 4 bases from J, with 13 bases between. Germline-derived CDR1 and CDR2 are LGHDT and YNNKEL (reference sequence). The CDR3 nucleotides read TGTGCCAGCAGCCGTGAAGGGCCAAGCTATGGCTACACCTTC. Encoded protein: CASSREGPSYGYTF.

This clonotype was counted ten times or more. CDR3 sequence: CSARRGVDEKLFF. The CDR3 region has the DNA TGCAGTGCTAGACGAGGCGTCGATGAAAAACTGTTTTTT. The J gene is TRBJ1-4, the V gene TRBV20-1; no definite D call. Germline CDR1 is DFQATT and CDR2 is SNEGSKA (reference sequence). The V end lost 2 bases, the J end lost 6 bases, and 10 bases lay between the germline ends. The CDR3 spans 13 residues.

This clonotype has more than one count but fewer than ten. The chain couples TRBV20-1 to TRBJ1-5, with 7 bases fitting TRBD1. Germline lookup yields CDR1 DFQATT and CDR2 SNEGSKA (reference sequence). CDR3 length: 14 residues. V was clipped by 6 bases and J by 3 bases; unmatched bases: 8. CDR3 coding DNA: TGCAGTGCAACTACGGGACAGAACAATCAGCCCCAGCATTTT. Its protein is CSATTGQNNQPQHF.

This clonotype occurred a few times. The V call is TRBV30, the J call TRBJ2-7; D gene uncertain. CDR3 size: 12 residues. The V end lost 4 bases, the J end lost 0 bases, and 7 bases lay between the germline ends. The germline V gene has CDR1 GTSNPN and CDR2 SVGIG (reference sequence). Here the CDR3 reads CAWTRSSYEQYF. For the CDR3, the DNA is TGTGCCTGGACCAGGAGCTCCTACGAGCAGTACTTC.

This clonotype was counted many times. The chain is built from TRBV27 and TRBJ2-1, with D maybe TRBD2 (6 bases). V gave up 6 bases and J gave up 6 bases, with 15 bases separating them. The CDR3 consists of 14 residues. Germline V gene lookup returns CDR1 MNHEY and CDR2 SMNVEV (reference sequence). CDR3 coding DNA: TGTGCCAGCAGCCCCGGGGGTAGAGTCAATGAGCAGTTCTTC. Translating it yields CASSPGGRVNEQFF.

The chain is built from TRBV7-2 and TRBJ2-3; maybe TRBD1 (5 bases). The CDR3 is 14 residues long. V lost 5 bases, J lost 6 bases, and 15 bases lay in between. CDR1 SGHTA and CDR2 FQGNSA come from the germline V gene. CDR3 amino acids: CASSPPQAPDTQYF. CDR3 in DNA: TGTGCCAGCAGCCCCCCACAGGCCCCTGATACGCAGTATTTT.

A few counts support this clonotype. The chain joins TRBV6-2 or TRBV6-3 to TRBJ2-3; perhaps TRBD2 as D (6 bases). The V and J ends lost 0 bases and 3 bases respectively, with 13 bases between them. CDR1 is MNHEY and CDR2 is SVGEGT in the germline V gene. The CDR3 spans 16 residues. The CDR3 loop reads CASSYSPGVVTDTQYF. The CDR3 region has the DNA TGTGCCAGCAGTTACTCGCCGGGAGTGGTAACAGATACGCAGTATTTT.

In this sample, this clonotype turned up many times. The J gene is TRBJ2-1, the V gene TRBV10-3, with no clear D. Trimming cost V 8 bases and J 6 bases, with 17 bases left between them. There are 14 residues in the CDR3. The germline V gene encodes CDR1 ENHRY and CDR2 SYGVKD. This CDR3 reads CAIASFKSVNEQFF. In nucleotides, the CDR3 is TGTGCCATCGCAAGTTTCAAAAGCGTCAATGAGCAGTTCTTC.

This clonotype was recorded only once. A much bigger clone sits one base away, suggesting this may be a read error. In DNA form, the CDR3 reads TGCAGTGCTAGAATACGGAGCACCTATGGCTACACCTTC. This encodes CSARIRSTYGYTF. This chain links TRBV20-1 with TRBJ1-2; D uncertain. Germline assignment: CDR1 DFQATT and CDR2 SNEGSKA (reference sequence). The CDR3 sequence is 13 residues long. The V end lost 2 bases, the J end lost 4 bases, and 11 bases lay between the germline ends.

This clonotype was recorded many times. The chain is built from TRBV12-3 or TRBV12-4 and TRBJ2-7, with TRBD2 matching 8 bases. This CDR3 region has 15 residues. The junction had 11 bases not matched to a gene; V was cut back by 3 bases and J by 7 bases. The CDR3 reads CASSFQPGGTREQYF. The DNA for the CDR3 is TGTGCCAGCAGTTTCCAGCCGGGGGGGACTAGGGAGCAGTACTTC.

In its sample, this clonotype was seen many times. The rearrangement joins TRBV3-1 to TRBJ2-3; weak D call: TRBD2 (7 bases). The CDR3 is 14 residues long. The germline CDR1 and CDR2 sequences are LGHDT and YNNKEL (reference sequence). Trimming removed 5 bases from V and 2 bases from J, with 11 bases in between. This chain's CDR3 is CASSFGGHTDTQYF. In nucleotides, the CDR3 is TGTGCCAGCAGCTTCGGGGGGCACACAGATACGCAGTATTTT.

This clonotype was seen a single time. A much larger clone sits a single nucleotide away, making a read error possible. The V and J genes are TRBV24-1 and TRBJ2-5; 8 bases match TRBD1. TRBJ2-1 matches the DNA end more closely, so the J call is doubtful. CDR1 and CDR2 (germline): KGHDR, SFDVKD. The CDR3 runs 14 residues. For the CDR3, the DNA is TGTGCCACCAACGACAGGGGCCCGGGCAATGGGCAGTTCTTC. Amino acids: CATNDRGPGNGQFF.

This clonotype showed up many times. The chain's CDR3 is CASSSGSTNEQFF. CDR3 in DNA: TGTGCCAGCAGTAGCGGGAGTACCAATGAGCAGTTCTTC. This chain joins TRBV12-3 or TRBV12-4 and TRBJ2-1; TRBD2 agrees at 8 bases. CDR3 length: 13 residues. The J segment lost 6 bases and the V segment lost 5 bases, leaving 3 bases of the junction unmatched.

This chain uses TRBV29-1 with TRBJ2-1, with D maybe TRBD2 (5 bases). The germline V gene has CDR1 SQVTM and CDR2 ANQGSEA. The germline V and J ends were trimmed by 0 bases and 9 bases, with 18 bases remaining between them. CDR3 length: 15 amino acids. The CDR3 DNA is TGCAGCGTTGAAGATCTTTACTACGGGGAGTTTGAGCAGTTCTTC. Protein sequence: CSVEDLYYGEFEQFF.

In its sample, this clonotype was seen many times. The CDR3 spells CASRYETLSGSPLHF. CDR3 DNA: TGTGCCAGCAGATATGAGACATTATCGGGGTCACCCCTCCACTTT. V usage is TRBV7-2 and J usage is TRBJ1-6; D is ambiguous. V gave up 6 bases and J gave up 10 bases, with 19 bases separating them. Germline assignment: CDR1 SGHTA and CDR2 FQGNSA. CDR3 length: 15 residues.

This clonotype was picked up many times. The chain employs TRBV20-1 and TRBJ2-3, with 8 nucleotides matching TRBD2. In germline, CDR1 is DFQATT, CDR2 SNEGSKA (reference sequence). This CDR3 spans 16 amino acids. J gave up 2 bases and V 5 bases, and 12 bases lay outside the gene matches. The DNA for the CDR3 is TGCAGTGCTCAAAGGTGGGCGGGGGGCGACACAGATACGCAGTATTTT. Amino acid sequence: CSAQRWAGGDTDTQYF.

This clonotype was recorded at least ten times. The chain uses TRBV20-1 and TRBJ2-7; 13 bases align to TRBD2. The ends lost 1 base at V and 5 bases at J; junction bases unmatched: 5. The CDR3 has 15 residues. Germline lookup yields CDR1 DFQATT and CDR2 SNEGSKA (reference sequence). In DNA form, the CDR3 reads TGCAGTGCTAGAGGGACTAGCGGGAGTTGGAACGAGCAGTACTTC. Its protein is CSARGTSGSWNEQYF.

The rearrangement uses TRBV29-1 and TRBJ2-3; 9 nucleotides align to TRBD1. The CDR3 spans 14 residues. Germline lookup yields CDR1 SQVTM and CDR2 ANQGSEA. Trimming took 7 bases from V and 1 from J; bases not matched to a gene: 6. This CDR3 reads CSAPDRGGTDTQYF. CDR3 nucleotides: TGCAGCGCCCCGGACAGGGGAGGCACAGATACGCAGTATTTT.

V is TRBV2 and J is TRBJ2-7; 10 nucleotides agree with TRBD2. The CDR3 covers 14 residues. The germline gives CDR1 SNHLY, CDR2 FYNNEI. J was trimmed by 12 bases and V by 8 bases; bases with no gene match: 16. This CDR3 reads CASPDLAGVSFGYF. CDR3 sequence (DNA): TGTGCCAGCCCTGACCTAGCGGGAGTCTCTTTCGGGTACTTC.

This clonotype showed up many times. The V gene is TRBV7-2, the J gene TRBJ2-1; no reliable D call. Trimming removed 1 base at V and 8 bases at J, with 12 bases between. CDR3 length equals 14 residues. CDR1 is SGHTA and CDR2 is FQGNSA in the germline V gene. CDR3 DNA sequence: TGTGCCAGCAGCTTAGGGCTAGTCGGCGATGAGCAGTTCTTC. This encodes CASSLGLVGDEQFF.

This clonotype showed up many times. The V call is TRBV2, the J call TRBJ2-3, with 8 nucleotides matching TRBD2. V gave up 7 bases and J gave up 2 bases; unmatched junction bases: 5. Germline V CDR1 and CDR2: SNHLY, FYNNEI. The CDR3 contains 14 residues. Here the CDR3 DNA reads TGTGCCAGCACAGCGCGGGAGGCCACAGATACGCAGTATTTT. Protein: CASTAREATDTQYF.

Many counts were recorded for this clonotype. The chain uses TRBV24-1 and TRBJ2-7, with TRBD2 matching over 8 bases. The germline gives CDR1 KGHDR, CDR2 SFDVKD. V lost 4 bases to trimming and J lost 0 bases; unmatched junction nucleotides: 10. The CDR3 spans 17 residues. The CDR3 spells CATSEGGSGRGSYEQYF. CDR3 DNA: TGTGCCACCAGTGAGGGGGGGAGCGGGAGAGGCTCCTACGAGCAGTACTTC.

This chain links TRBV9 with TRBJ2-2; 8 nucleotides line up with TRBD2. The CDR3 is made up of 15 amino acids. J was trimmed by 5 bases and V by 3 bases; bases with no gene match: 6. Germline lookup yields CDR1 SGDLS and CDR2 YYNGEE. CDR3 in DNA: TGTGCCAGCAGCGGGACGGGACTAGTGACCGGGGAGCTGTTTTTT. Protein sequence: CASSGTGLVTGELFF.

CDR3 sequence: CASSQDISKVQETQYF. The CDR3 nucleotides are TGCGCCAGCAGCCAAGATATCAGTAAGGTCCAAGAGACCCAGTACTTC. The gene calls are TRBV4-1 and TRBJ2-5; D not resolved. V dropped 0 bases and J dropped 1 base, with 12 bases sitting between them. CDR1 and CDR2 (germline): MGHRA, YSYEKL. The length of the CDR3 is 16 residues.

This clonotype was observed a few times. The chain has TRBV6-1 and TRBJ2-1, with 8 positions matching TRBD2. J gave up 9 bases and V 3 bases, and 7 bases lay outside the gene matches. The germline CDR1 and CDR2 sequences are MNHNS and SASEGT. CDR3 size: 14 residues. The CDR3 is CASSEGLGRGEQFF. The CDR3 coding sequence is TGTGCCAGCAGTGAGGGACTAGGCCGGGGTGAGCAGTTCTTC.

This clonotype was seen ten or more times. The V and J genes are TRBV10-3 and TRBJ2-1; TRBD2 agrees at 10 bases. The CDR3 is 17 residues long. The trim removed 4 bases at V and 8 bases at J, leaving 14 bases unmatched. From germline, CDR1 is ENHRY and CDR2 SYGVKD. DNA of the CDR3: TGTGCCATCAGTGCCCGCGTAGCGGGAGGCCGAGGGGATGAGCAGTTCTTC. Protein: CAISARVAGGRGDEQFF.